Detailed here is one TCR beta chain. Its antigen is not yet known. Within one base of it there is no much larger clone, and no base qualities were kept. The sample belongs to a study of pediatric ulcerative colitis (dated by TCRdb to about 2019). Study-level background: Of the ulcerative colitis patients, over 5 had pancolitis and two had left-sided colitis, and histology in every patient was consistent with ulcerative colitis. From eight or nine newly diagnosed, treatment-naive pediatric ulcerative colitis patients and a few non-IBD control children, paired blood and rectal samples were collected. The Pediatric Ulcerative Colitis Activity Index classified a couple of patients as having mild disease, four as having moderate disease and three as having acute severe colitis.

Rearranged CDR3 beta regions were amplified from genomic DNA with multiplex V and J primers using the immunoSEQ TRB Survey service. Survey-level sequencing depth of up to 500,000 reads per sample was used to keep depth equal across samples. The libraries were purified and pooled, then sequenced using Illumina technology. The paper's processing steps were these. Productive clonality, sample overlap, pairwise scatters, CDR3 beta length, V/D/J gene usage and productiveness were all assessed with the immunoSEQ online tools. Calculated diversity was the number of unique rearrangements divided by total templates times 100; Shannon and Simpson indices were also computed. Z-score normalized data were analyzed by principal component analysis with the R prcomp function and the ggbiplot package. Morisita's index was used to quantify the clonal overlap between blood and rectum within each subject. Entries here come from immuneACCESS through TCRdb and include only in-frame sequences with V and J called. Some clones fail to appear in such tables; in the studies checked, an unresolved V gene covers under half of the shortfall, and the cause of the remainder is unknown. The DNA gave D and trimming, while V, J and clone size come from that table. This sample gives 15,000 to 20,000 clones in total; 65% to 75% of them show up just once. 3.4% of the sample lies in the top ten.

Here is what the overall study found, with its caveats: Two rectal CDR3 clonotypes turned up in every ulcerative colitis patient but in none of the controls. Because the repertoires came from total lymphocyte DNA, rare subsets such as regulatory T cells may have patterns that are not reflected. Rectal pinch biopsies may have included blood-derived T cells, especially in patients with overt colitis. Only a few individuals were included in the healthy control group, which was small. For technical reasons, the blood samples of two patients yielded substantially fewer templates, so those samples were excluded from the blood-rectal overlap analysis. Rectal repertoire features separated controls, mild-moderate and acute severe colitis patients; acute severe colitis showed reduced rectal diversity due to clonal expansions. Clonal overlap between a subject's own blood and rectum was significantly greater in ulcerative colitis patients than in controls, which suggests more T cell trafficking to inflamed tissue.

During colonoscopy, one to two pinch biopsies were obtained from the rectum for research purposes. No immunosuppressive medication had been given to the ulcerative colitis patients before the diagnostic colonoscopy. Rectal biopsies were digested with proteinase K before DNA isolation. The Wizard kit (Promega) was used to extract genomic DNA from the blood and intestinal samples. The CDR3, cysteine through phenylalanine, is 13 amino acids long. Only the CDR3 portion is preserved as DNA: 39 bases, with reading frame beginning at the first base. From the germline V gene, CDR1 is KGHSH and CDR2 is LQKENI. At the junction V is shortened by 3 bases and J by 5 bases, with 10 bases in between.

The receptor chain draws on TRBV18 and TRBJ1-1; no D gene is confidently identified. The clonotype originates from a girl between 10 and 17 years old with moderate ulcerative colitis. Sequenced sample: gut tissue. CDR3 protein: CASSPTAGTEAFF. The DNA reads TGTGCCAGCTCACCGACGGCGGGGACTGAAGCTTTCTTT.